This T cell receptor (beta chain) was profiled in a study of blood T cell repertoires in COVID-19. The V segment lost 10 bases and the J segment 4 bases; nucleotides outside the gene matches: 8. Germline V gene lookup returns CDR1 SGHAT and CDR2 FQNNGV. The CDR3 has 13 amino acids. TCRdb's copy holds only in-frame clones and misses some; the assay was immunoSEQ multiplex PCR. Among 100,000 or so clones listed, 70% to 90% were seen once. The sample consisted of peripheral blood. The chain uses TRBV11-2 and TRBJ1-2, with 8 bases matching TRBD1. The sequence derives from a man aged 60 to 69 with acute or convalescent COVID-19. DNA for the CDR3: TGTGCCATCCGGACAGGGTTCAGCTATGGCTACACCTTC. Protein product: CAIRTGFSYGYTF.